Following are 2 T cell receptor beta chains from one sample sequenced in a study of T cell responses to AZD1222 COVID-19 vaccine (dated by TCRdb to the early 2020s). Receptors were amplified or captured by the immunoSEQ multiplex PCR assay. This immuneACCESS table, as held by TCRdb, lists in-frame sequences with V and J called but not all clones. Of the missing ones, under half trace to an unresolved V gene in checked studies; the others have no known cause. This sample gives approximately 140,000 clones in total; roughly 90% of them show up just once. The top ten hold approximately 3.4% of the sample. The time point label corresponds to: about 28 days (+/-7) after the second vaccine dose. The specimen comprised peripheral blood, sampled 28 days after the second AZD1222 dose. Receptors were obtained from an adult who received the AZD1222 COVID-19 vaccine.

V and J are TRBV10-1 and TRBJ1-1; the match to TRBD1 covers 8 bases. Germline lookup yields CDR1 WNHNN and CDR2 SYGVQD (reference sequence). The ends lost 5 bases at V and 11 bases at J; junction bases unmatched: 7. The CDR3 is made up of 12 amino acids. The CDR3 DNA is TGCGCCAGCAGTCGAGACAGGGGTGGGGCTTTCTTT. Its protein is CASSRDRGGAFF.

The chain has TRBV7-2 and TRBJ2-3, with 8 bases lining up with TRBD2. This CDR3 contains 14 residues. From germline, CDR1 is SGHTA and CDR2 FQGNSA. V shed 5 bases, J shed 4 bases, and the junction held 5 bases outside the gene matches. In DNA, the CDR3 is TGTGCCAGCAGCCCCGGACTAGCCCCAGATACGCAGTATTTT. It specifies CASSPGLAPDTQYF.